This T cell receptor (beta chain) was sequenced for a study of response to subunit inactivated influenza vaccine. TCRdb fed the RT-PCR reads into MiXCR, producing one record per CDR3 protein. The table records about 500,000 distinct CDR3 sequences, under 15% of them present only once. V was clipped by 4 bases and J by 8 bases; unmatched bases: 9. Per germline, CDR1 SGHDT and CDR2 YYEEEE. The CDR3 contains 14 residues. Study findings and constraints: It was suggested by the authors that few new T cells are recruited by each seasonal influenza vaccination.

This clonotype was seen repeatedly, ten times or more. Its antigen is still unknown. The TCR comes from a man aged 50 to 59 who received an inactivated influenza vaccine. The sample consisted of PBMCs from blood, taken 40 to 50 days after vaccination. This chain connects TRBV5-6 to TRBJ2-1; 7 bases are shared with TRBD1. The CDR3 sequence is CASSPGQYPDEQFF. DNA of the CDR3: TGTGCCAGCAGCCCGGGACAGTACCCCGATGAGCAGTTCTTC.